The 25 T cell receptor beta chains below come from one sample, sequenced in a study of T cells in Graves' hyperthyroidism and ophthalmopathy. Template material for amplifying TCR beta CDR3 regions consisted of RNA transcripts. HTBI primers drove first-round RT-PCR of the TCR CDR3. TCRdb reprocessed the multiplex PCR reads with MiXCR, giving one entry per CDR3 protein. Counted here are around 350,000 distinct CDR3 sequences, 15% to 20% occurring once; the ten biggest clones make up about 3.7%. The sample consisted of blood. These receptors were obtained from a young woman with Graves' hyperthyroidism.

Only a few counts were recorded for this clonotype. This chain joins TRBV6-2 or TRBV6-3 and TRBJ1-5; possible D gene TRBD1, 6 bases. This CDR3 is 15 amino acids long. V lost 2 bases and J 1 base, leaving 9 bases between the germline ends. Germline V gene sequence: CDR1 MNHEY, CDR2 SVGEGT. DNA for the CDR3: TGTGCCAGCAGTTACGAGGGGGTAAGCAATCAGCCCCAGCATTTT. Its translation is CASSYEGVSNQPQHF.

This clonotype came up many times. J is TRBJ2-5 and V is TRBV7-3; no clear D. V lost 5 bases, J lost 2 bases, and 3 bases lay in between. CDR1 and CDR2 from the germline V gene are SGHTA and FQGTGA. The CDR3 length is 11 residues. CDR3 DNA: TGTGCCAGCAGCGTTCAAGAGACCCAGTACTTC. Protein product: CASSVQETQYF.

Written as DNA, the CDR3 is TGCAGTGCTAGAGATGTAAACTACTACGAGCAGTACTTC. Its protein is CSARDVNYYEQYF. This chain links TRBV20-1 with TRBJ2-7; D is unresolved. Per germline, CDR1 DFQATT and CDR2 SNEGSKA (reference sequence). CDR3 length: 13 residues. Trimming shortened V by 0 bases and J by 3 bases, and 9 bases separated the two germline ends.

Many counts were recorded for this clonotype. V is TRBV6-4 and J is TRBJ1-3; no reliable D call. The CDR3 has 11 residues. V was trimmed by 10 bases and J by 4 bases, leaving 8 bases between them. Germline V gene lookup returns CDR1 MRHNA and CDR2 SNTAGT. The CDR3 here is CATQGGNTIYF. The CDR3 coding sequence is TGTGCCACCCAAGGAGGAAACACCATATATTTT.

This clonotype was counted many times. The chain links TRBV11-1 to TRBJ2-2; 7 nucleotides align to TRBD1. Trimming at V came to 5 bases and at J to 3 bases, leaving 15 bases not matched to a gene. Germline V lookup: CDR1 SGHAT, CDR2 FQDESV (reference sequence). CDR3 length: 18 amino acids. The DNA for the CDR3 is TGTGCCAGCAGCGAACCGAGAGACAGGGTATTGGACACCGGGGAGCTGTTTTTT. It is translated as CASSEPRDRVLDTGELFF.

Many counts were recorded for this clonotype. The CDR3 loop reads CATSTEYSNQPQHF. The CDR3 DNA is TGTGCCACCTCGACAGAGTATAGCAATCAGCCCCAGCATTTT. The V and J genes are TRBV24-1 and TRBJ1-5; D possibly corresponds to TRBD1 (5 bases). The CDR3 consists of 14 residues. V lost 9 bases to trimming and J lost 0 bases, with 11 bases between them. CDR1 is KGHDR and CDR2 is SFDVKD in the germline V gene.

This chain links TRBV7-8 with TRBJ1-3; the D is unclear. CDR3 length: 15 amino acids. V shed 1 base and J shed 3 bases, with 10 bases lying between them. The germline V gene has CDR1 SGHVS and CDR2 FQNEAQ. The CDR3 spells CASSLEIASGNTIYF. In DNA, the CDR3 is TGTGCCAGCAGCTTAGAAATAGCAAGTGGAAACACCATATATTTT. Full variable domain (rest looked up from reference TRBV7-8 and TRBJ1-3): GAGVSQSPRYKVAKRGQDVALRCDPISGHVSLFWYQQALGQGPEFLTYFQNEAQLDKSGLPSDRFFAERPEGSVSTLKIQRTQQEDSAVYLCASSLEIASGNTIYFGEGSWLTVV.

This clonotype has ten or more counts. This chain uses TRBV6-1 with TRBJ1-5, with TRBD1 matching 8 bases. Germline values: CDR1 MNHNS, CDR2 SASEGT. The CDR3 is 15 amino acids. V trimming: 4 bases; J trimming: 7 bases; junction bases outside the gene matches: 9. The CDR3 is CASSARHRQGQPQHF. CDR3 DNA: TGTGCCAGCAGTGCCCGACACAGACAGGGGCAGCCCCAGCATTTT.

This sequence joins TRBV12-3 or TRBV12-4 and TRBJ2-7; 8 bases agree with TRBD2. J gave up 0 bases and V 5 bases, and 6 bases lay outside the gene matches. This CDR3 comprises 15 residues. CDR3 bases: TGTGCCAGCAGTCCGCTAGCGGGCCTCTCCTACGAGCAGTACTTC. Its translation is CASSPLAGLSYEQYF.

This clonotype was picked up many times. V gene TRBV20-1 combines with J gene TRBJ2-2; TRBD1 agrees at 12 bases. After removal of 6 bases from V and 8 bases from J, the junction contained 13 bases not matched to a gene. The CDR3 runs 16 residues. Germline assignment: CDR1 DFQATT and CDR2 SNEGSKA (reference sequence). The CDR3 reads CSAPMAGTGGRGELFF. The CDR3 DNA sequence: TGCAGTGCCCCTATGGCCGGGACAGGGGGCCGAGGGGAGCTGTTTTTT.

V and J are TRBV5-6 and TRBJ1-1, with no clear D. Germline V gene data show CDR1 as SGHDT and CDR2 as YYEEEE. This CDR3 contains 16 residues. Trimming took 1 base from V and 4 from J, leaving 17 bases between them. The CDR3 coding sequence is TGTGCCAGCAGCTTGTTGGGGTTTGGTCGGGTCACTGAAGCTTTCTTT. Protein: CASSLLGFGRVTEAFF.

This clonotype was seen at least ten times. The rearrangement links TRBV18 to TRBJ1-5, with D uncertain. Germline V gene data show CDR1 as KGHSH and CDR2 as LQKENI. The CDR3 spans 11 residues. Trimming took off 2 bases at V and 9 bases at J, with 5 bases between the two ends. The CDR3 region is CASSPVGPQHF. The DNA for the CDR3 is TGTGCCAGCTCACCAGTCGGGCCCCAGCATTTT. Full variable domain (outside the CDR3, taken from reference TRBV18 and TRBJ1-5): NAGVMQNPRHLVRRRGQEARLRCSPMKGHSHVYWYRQLPEEGLKFMVYLQKENIIDESGMPKERFSAEFPKEGPSILRIQQVVRGDSAAYFCASSPVGPQHFGDGTRLSIL.

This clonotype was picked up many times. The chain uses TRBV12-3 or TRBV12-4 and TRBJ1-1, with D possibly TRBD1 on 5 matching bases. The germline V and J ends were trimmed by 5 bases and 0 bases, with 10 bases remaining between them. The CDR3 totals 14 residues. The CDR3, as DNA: TGTGCCAGCAGTCCGGACATCCTGAACACTGAAGCTTTCTTT. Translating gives CASSPDILNTEAFF.

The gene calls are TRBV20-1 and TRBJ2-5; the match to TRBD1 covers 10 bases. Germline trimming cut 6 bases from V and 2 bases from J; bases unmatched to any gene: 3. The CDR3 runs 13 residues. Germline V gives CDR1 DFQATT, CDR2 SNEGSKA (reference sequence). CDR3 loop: CSASDRGQETQYF. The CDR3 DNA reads TGCAGTGCCTCGGACAGGGGGCAAGAGACCCAGTACTTC.

In DNA form, the CDR3 reads TGTGCCAGCAGCCAAAGGGGACACTTTGTGGTAGCTGAAGCTTTCTTT. Translated, it gives CASSQRGHFVVAEAFF. The rearrangement uses TRBV3-1 and TRBJ1-1; TRBD1 might be the D (6 bases). The V end lost 2 bases, the J end lost 6 bases, and 19 bases lay between the germline ends. There are 16 residues in the CDR3. Per the germline V gene, CDR1 is LGHDT and CDR2 is YNNKEL (reference sequence).

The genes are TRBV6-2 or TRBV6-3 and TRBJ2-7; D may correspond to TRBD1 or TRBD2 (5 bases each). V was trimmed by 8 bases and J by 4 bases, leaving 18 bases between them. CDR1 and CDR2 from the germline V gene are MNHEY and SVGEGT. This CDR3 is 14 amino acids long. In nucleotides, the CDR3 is TGTGCCAGCTGTGGGACGGTTCCAAATTACGAGCAGTACTTC. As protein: CASCGTVPNYEQYF.

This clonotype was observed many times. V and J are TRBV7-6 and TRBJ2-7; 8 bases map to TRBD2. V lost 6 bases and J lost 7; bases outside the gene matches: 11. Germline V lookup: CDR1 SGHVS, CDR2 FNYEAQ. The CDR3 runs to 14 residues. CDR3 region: CASSSGGGSREQYF. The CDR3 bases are TGTGCCAGCAGTTCCGGCGGGGGGAGCCGAGAGCAGTACTTC.

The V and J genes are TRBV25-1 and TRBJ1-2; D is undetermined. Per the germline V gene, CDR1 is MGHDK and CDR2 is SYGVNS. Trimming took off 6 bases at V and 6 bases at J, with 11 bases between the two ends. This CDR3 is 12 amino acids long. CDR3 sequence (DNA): TGTGCCAGCAGGCGCAAGGCCGATGGCTACACCTTC. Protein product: CASRRKADGYTF.

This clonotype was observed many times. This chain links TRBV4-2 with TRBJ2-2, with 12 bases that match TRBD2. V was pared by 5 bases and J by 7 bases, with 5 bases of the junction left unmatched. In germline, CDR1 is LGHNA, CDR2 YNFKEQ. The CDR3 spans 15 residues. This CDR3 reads CASSETSGGLGELFF. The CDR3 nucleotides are TGTGCCAGCAGCGAAACTAGCGGGGGGCTCGGGGAGCTGTTTTTT.

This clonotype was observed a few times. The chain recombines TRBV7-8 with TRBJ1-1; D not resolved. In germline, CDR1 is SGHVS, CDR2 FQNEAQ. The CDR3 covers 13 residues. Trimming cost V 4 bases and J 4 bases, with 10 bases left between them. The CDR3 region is CASSSGPGTEAFF. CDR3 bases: TGTGCCAGCAGCTCCGGACCCGGCACTGAAGCTTTCTTT.

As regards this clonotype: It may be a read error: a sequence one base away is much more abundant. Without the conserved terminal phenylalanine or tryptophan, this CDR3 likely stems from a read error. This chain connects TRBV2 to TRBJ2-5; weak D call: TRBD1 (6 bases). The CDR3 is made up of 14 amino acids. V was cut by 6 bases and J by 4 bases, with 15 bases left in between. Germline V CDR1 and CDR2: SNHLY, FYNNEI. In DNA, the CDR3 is TGTGCCAGCAGACCGACCGGGACAAGAGAGACCCAGTACGTC. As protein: CASRPTGTRETQYV.

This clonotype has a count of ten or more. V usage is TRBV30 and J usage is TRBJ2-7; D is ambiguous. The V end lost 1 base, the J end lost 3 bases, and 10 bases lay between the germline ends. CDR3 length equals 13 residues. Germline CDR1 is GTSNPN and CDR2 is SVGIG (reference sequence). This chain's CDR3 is CAWSANLFYEQYF. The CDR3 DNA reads TGTGCCTGGAGTGCCAACTTGTTCTACGAGCAGTACTTC.

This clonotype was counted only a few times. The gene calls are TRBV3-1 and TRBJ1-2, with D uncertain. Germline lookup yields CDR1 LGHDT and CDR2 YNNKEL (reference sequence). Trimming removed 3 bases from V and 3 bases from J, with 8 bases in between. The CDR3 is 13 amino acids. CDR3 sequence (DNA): TGTGCCAGCAGCCACGAACTTTACTATGGCTACACCTTC. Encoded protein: CASSHELYYGYTF.

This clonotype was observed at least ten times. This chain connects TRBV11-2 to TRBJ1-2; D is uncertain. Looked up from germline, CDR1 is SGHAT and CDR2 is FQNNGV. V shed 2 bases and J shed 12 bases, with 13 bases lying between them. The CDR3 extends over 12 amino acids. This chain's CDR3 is CASSLNTNPHTF. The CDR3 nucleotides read TGTGCCAGCAGCTTAAACACAAATCCTCACACCTTC.

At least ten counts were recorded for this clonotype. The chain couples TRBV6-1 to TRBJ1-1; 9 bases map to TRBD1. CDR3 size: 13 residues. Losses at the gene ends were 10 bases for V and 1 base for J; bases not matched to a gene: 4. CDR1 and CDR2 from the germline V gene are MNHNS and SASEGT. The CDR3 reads CANPTGGNTEAFF. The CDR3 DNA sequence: TGTGCCAACCCGACAGGGGGGAACACTGAAGCTTTCTTT.